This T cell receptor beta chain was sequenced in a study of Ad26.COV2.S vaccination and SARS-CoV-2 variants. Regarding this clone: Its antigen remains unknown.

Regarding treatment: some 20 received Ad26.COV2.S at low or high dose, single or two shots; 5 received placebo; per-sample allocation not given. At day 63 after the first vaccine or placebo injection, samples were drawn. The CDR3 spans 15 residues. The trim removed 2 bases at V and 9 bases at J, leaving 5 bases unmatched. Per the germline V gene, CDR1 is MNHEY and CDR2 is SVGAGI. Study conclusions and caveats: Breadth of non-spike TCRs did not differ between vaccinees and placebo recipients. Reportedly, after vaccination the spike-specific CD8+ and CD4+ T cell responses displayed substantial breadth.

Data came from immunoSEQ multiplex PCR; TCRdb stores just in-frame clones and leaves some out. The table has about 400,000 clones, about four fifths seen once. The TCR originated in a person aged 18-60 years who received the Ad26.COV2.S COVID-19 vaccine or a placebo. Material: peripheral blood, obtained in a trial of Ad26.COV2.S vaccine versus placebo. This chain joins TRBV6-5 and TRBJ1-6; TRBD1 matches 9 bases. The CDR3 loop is CASSYLDRGGSPLHF. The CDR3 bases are TGTGCCAGCAGTTACCTGGACAGGGGTGGTTCACCCCTCCACTTT.